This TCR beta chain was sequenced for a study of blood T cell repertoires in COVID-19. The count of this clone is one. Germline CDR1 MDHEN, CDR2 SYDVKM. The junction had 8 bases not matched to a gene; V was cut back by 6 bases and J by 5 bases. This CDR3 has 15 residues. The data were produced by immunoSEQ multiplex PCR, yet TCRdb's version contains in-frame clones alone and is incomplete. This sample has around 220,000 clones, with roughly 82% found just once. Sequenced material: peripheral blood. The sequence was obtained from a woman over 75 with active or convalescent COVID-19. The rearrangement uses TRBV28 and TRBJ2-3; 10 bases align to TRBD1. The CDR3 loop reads CASSRPGQGVDTQYF. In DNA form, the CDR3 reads TGTGCCAGCAGCCGGCCAGGACAGGGGGTAGATACGCAGTATTTT.